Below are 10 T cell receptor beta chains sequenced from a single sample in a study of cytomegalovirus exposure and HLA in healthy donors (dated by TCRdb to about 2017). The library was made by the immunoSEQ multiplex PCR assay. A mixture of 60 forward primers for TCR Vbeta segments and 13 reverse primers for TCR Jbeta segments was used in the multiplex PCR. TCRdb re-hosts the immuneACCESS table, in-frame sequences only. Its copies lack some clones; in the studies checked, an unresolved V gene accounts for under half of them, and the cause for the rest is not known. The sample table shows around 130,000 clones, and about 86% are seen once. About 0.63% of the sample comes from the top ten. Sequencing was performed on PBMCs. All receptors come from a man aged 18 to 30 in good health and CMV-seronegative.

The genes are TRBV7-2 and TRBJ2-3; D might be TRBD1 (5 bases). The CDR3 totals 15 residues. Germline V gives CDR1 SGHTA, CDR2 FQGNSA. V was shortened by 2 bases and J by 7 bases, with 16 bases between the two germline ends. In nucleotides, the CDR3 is TGTGCCAGCAGCTTACGCCAGGGCACTTCTAATACGCAGTATTTT. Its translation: CASSLRQGTSNTQYF.

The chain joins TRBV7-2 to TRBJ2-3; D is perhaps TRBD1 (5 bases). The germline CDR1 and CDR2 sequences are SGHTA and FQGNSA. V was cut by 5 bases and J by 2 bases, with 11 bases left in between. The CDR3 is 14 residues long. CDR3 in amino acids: CASSDRQFTDTQYF. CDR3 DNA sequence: TGTGCCAGCAGCGATCGACAGTTCACAGATACGCAGTATTTT.

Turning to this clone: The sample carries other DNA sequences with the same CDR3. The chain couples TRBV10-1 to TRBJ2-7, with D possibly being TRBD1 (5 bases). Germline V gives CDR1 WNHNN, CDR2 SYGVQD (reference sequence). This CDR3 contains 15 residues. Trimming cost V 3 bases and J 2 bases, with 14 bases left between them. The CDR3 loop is CASSESAPGPYEQYF. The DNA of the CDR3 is TGCGCCAGCAGTGAATCTGCCCCAGGGCCCTACGAGCAGTACTTC.

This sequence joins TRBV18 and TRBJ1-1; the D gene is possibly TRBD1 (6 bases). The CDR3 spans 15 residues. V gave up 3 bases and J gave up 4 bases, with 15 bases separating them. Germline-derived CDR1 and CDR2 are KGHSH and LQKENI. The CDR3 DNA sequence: TGTGCCAGCTCACCTCCGCGGGGGCGCGGCACTGAAGCTTTCTTT. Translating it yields CASSPPRGRGTEAFF.

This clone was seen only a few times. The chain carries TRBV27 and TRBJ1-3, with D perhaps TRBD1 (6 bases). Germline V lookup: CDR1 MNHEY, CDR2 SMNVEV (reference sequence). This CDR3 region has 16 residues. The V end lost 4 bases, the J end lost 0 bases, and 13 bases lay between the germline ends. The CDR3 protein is CASSSDGQTSGNTIYF. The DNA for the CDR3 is TGTGCCAGCAGTTCGGACGGACAGACCTCTGGAAACACCATATATTTT.

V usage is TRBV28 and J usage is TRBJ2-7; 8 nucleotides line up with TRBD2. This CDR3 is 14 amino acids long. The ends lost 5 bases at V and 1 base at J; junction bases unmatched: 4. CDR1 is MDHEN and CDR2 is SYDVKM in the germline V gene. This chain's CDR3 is CASSLGGGSYEQYF. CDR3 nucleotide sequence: TGTGCCAGCAGTCTCGGCGGGGGGTCCTACGAGCAGTACTTC. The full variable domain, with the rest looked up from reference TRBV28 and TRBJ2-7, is DVKVTQSSRYLVKRTGEKVFLECVQDMDHENMFWYRQDPGLGLRLIYFSYDVKMKEKGDIPEGYSVSREKKERFSLILESASTNQTSMYLCASSLGGGSYEQYFGPGTRLTVT.

For the CDR3, the DNA is TGTGCCAGCCATGCTGGAGACAATCAGCCCCAGCATTTT. It is translated as CASHAGDNQPQHF. The chain has TRBV21-1 and TRBJ1-5. TRBV21-1 is recorded as a pseudogene. The CDR3 loop spans 13 amino acids.

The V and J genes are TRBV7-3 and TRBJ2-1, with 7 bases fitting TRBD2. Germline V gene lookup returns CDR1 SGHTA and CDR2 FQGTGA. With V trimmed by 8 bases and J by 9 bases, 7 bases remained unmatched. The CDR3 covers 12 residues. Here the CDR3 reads CASGGPGGEQFF. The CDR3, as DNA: TGTGCCAGCGGGGGACCGGGAGGTGAGCAGTTCTTC.

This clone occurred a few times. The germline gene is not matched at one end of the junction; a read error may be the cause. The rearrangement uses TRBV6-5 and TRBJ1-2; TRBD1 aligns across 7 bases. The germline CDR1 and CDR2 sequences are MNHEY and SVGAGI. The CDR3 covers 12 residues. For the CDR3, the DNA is TGTGCCAGCAGTTCCCCCAGTGGCAGGGGGGACTTC. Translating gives CASSSPSGRGDF.

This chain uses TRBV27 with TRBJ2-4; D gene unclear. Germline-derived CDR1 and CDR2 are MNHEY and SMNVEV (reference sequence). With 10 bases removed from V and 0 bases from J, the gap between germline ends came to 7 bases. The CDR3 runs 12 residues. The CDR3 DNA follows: TGTGCCACAGGCTTAGCCAAAAACATTCAGTACTTC. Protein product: CATGLAKNIQYF.